This T cell receptor beta chain comes out of a study of blood T cell repertoires in COVID-19. Study details: Acute and convalescent COVID-19 specimens originated in the United States, Italy and Spain. Sources were T cells, B-cell-depleted T cells, or PBMCs; the material itself was cDNA or gDNA.

The germline CDR1 and CDR2 sequences are SGHRS and YFSETQ. CDR3 size: 14 residues. V lost 4 bases, J lost 3 bases, and 4 bases stayed unmatched. As originally analysed: Reference gene primer amplification in the assay estimated nucleated cell counts. Profiled with immunoSEQ multiplex PCR; TCRdb holds only in-frame clones, not every one. That table gives V, J and clone size, and the DNA gave D and trimming. The sample records some 88,000 clones, 70% to 80% being singletons. The rearrangement links TRBV5-1 to TRBJ2-7; TRBD2 agrees at 10 bases. Input material: peripheral blood. This sequence was found in a human donor in a cohort sampled during active COVID-19. The CDR3 sequence is CASSLSSGSYEQYF. The CDR3 DNA reads as TGCGCCAGCAGCCTGTCTAGCGGGAGCTACGAGCAGTACTTC.